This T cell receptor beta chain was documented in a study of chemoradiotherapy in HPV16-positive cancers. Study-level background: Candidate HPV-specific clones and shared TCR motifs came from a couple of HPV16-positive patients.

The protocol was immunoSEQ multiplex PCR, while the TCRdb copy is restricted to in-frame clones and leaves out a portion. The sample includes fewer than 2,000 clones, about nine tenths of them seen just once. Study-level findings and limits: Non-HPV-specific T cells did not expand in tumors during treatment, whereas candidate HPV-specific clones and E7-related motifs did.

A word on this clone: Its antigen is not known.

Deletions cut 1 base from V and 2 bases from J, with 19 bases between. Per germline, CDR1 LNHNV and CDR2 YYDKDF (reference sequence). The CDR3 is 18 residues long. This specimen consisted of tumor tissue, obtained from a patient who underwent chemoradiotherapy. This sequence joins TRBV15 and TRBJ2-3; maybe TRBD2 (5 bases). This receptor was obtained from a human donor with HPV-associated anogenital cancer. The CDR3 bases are TGTGCCACCAGCAGAGGGGGTCTAGGGCGGGCCTACACAGATACGCAGTATTTT. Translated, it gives CATSRGGLGRAYTDTQYF.